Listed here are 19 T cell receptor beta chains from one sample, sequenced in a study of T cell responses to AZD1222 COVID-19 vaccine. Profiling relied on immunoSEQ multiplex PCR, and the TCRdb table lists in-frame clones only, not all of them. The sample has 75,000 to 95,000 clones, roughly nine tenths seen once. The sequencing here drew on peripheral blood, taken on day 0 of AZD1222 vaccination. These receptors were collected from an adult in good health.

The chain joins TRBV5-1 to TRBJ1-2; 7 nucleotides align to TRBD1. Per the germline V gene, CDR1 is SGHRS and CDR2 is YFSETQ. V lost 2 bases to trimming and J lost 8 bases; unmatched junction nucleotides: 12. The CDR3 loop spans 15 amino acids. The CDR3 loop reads CASSFEGAPEPGYTF. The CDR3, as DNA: TGCGCCAGCAGCTTCGAGGGGGCGCCTGAGCCCGGCTACACCTTC.

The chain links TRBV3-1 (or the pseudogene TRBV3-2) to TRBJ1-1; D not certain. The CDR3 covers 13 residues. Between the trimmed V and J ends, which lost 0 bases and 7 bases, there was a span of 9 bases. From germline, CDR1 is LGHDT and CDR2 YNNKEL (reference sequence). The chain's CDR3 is CASSQERRGEAFF. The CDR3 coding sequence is TGTGCCAGCAGCCAAGAGCGCAGAGGTGAAGCTTTCTTT.

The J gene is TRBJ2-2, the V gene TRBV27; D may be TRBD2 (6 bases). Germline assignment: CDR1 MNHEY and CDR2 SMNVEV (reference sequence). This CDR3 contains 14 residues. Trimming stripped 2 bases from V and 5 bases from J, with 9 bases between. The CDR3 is CASSLMGGTGELFF. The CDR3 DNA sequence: TGTGCCAGCAGTTTAATGGGAGGTACCGGGGAGCTGTTTTTT.

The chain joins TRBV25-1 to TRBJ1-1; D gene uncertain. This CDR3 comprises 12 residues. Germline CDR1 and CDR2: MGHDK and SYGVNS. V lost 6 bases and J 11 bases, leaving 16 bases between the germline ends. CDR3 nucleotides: TGTGCCAGCAGGATAGGTCCGGCCCCGGCTTTCTTT. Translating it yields CASRIGPAPAFF.

This CDR3 reads CASLQGIGSNYGYTF. DNA of the CDR3: TGTGCCAGTCTACAGGGGATAGGGTCTAACTATGGCTACACCTTC. V is TRBV19 and J is TRBJ1-2, with 7 bases identical to TRBD1. Germline CDR1 and CDR2: LNHDA and SQIVND (reference sequence). J lost 0 bases, V lost 8 bases, and 9 bases had no gene match. The CDR3 consists of 15 residues.

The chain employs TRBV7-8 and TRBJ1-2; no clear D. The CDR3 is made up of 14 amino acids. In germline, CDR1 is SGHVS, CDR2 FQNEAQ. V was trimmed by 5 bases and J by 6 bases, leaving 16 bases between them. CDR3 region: CASSQIPDGDGYTF. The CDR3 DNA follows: TGTGCCAGCAGCCAGATCCCGGACGGCGATGGCTACACCTTC.

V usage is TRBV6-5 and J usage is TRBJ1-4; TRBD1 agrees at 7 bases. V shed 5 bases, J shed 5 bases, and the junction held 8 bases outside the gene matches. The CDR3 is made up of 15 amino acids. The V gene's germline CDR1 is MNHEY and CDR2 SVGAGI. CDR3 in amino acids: CASSPPGQQNEKLFF. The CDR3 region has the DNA TGTGCCAGCAGTCCACCGGGACAGCAAAATGAAAAACTGTTTTTT.

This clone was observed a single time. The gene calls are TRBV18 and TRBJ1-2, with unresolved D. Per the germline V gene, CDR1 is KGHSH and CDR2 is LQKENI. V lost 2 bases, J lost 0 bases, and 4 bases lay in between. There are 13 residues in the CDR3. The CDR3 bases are TGTGCCAGCTCACCAATCCCTAACTATGGCTACACCTTC. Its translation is CASSPIPNYGYTF.

Here the CDR3 reads CASRPGLAGTYNEQFF. For the CDR3, the DNA is TGTGCCAGCAGACCTGGACTAGCGGGGACCTACAATGAGCAGTTCTTC. The chain employs TRBV6-2 or TRBV6-3 and TRBJ2-1, with 12 bases that match TRBD2. Unmatched junction bases numbered 5, after V lost 6 bases and J lost 2 bases. There are 16 residues in the CDR3. From germline, CDR1 is MNHEY and CDR2 SVGEGT.

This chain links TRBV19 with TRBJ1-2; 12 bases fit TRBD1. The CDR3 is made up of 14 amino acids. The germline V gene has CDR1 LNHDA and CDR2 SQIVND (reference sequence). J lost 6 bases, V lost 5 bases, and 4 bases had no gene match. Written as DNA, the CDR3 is TGTGCCAGTAGTGTCCGGGACAGGGGGCATGGCTACACCTTC. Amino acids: CASSVRDRGHGYTF.

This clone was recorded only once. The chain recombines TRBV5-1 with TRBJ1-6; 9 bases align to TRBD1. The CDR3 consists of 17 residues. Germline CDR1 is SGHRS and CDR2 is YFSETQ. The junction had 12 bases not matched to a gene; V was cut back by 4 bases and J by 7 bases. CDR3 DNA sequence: TGCGCCAGCAGCCGACCCGCCACAGGGGGCAACAATTCACCCCTCCACTTT. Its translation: CASSRPATGGNNSPLHF.

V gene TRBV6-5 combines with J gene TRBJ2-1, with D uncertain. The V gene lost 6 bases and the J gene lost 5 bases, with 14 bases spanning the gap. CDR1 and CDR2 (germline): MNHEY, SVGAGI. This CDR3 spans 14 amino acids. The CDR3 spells CASSTRRQHNEQFF. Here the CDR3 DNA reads TGTGCCAGCAGCACCAGACGGCAGCACAATGAGCAGTTCTTC.

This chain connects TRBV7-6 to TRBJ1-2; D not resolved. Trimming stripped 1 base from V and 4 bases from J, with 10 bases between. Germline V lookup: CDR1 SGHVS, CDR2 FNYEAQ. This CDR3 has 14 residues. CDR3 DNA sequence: TGTGCCAGCAGCTTAGATGACGGCAGCTATGGCTACACCTTC. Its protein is CASSLDDGSYGYTF.

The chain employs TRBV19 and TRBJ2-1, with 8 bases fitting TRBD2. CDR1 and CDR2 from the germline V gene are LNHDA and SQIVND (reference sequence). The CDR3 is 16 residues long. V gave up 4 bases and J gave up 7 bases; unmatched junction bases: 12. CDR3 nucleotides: TGTGCCAGTAGTAGCCCTTTTAGCGGGGAAATTAATGAGCAGTTCTTC. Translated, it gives CASSSPFSGEINEQFF.

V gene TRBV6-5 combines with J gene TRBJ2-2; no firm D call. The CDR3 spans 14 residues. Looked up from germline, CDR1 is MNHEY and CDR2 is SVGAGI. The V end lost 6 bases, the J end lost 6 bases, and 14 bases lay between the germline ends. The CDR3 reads CASRSDRVAGELFF. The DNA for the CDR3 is TGTGCCAGCAGATCAGATAGGGTCGCCGGGGAGCTGTTTTTT.

The CDR3 bases are TGTGCCTGGAGTGTTTTGGGAGGCTATAATTCACCCCTCCACTTT. Its protein product is CAWSVLGGYNSPLHF. The rearrangement links TRBV30 to TRBJ1-6, with unresolved D. Trimming removed 0 bases from V and 3 bases from J, with 9 bases in between. In germline, CDR1 is GTSNPN, CDR2 SVGIG (reference sequence). This CDR3 region has 15 residues.

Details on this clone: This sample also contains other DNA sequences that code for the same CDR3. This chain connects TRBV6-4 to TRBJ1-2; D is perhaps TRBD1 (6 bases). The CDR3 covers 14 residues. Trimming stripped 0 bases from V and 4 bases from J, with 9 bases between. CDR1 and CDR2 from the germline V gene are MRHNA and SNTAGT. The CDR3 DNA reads TGTGCCAGCAGTGACTCGACAGGATCCTATGGCTACACCTTC. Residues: CASSDSTGSYGYTF.

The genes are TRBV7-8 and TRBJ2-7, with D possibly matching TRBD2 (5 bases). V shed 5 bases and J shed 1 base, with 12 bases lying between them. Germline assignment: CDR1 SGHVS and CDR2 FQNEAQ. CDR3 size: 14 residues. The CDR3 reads CASSPWTQSYEQYF. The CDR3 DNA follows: TGTGCCAGCAGCCCGTGGACTCAATCCTACGAGCAGTACTTC.

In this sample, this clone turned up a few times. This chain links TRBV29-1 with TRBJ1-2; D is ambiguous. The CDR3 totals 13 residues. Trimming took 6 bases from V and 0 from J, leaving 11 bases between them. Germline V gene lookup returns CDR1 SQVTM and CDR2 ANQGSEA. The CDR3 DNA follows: TGCAGCGTCAAACCGCGAACTAACTATGGCTACACCTTC. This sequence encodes CSVKPRTNYGYTF.